Listed below are T cell receptor beta chains from one sample, sequenced in a study of blood T cell repertoires in COVID-19. The repertoire was sequenced with immunoSEQ multiplex PCR; TCRdb's copy has only in-frame clones and lacks some. This table holds around 230,000 clones, more than 75% found once. The sample was peripheral blood. The receptors derive from a woman aged 55-75 years with active or convalescent COVID-19. CDR3s include the opening cysteine and the closing phenylalanine or tryptophan. Fields, in order: J gene, CDR3 length, V gene, CDR3 protein.

J gene: TRBJ1-2; CDR3 length: 11; V gene: TRBV12-3/TRBV12-4; CDR3 protein: CASSHNYGYTF
J gene: TRBJ2-1; CDR3 length: 13; V gene: TRBV25-1; CDR3 protein: CASNFRPGDEQFF
J gene: TRBJ2-3; CDR3 length: 13; V gene: TRBV5-1; CDR3 protein: CASRDRVDDTQYF
J gene: TRBJ1-2; CDR3 length: 15; V gene: TRBV29-1; CDR3 protein: CSVASLRDRGHGYTF
J gene: TRBJ1-6; CDR3 length: 15; V gene: TRBV6-5; CDR3 protein: CASSSLGTGESPLHF
J gene: TRBJ2-7; CDR3 length: 16; V gene: TRBV5-1; CDR3 protein: CASSLVGAGDSHEQYF
J gene: TRBJ2-5; CDR3 length: 13; V gene: TRBV7-3; CDR3 protein: CASSPRGGETQYF
J gene: TRBJ1-4; CDR3 length: 16; V gene: TRBV19; CDR3 protein: CASSILGGQGVEKLFF
J gene: TRBJ1-4; CDR3 length: 14; V gene: TRBV6-5; CDR3 protein: CASSSDRVGEKLFF
J gene: TRBJ2-7; CDR3 length: 15; V gene: TRBV3-1/TRBV3-2; CDR3 protein: CASSPQIGHASEQYF
J gene: TRBJ2-7; CDR3 length: 15; V gene: TRBV28; CDR3 protein: CASTVRGGASYEQYF
J gene: TRBJ2-1; CDR3 length: 14; V gene: TRBV7-9; CDR3 protein: CASRLAVGPHEQFF
J gene: TRBJ1-1; CDR3 length: 13; V gene: TRBV18; CDR3 protein: CASSTGENTEAFF
J gene: TRBJ2-3; CDR3 length: 15; V gene: TRBV6-5; CDR3 protein: CASSSGTSGVATQYF
J gene: TRBJ2-3; CDR3 length: 16; V gene: TRBV6-1; CDR3 protein: CASSVLAGHSTDTQYF
J gene: TRBJ1-1; CDR3 length: 14; V gene: TRBV4-3; CDR3 protein: CASSQDREVRGAFF
J gene: TRBJ1-4; CDR3 length: 14; V gene: TRBV5-1; CDR3 protein: CASSQGDQGEKLFF
J gene: TRBJ1-1; CDR3 length: 14; V gene: TRBV5-1; CDR3 protein: CASSLGDRGGEAFF
J gene: TRBJ1-5; CDR3 length: 11; V gene: TRBV19; CDR3 protein: CASSTSGPQHF
J gene: TRBJ2-2; CDR3 length: 14; V gene: TRBV25-1; CDR3 protein: CASSERGGAGELFF
J gene: TRBJ2-3; CDR3 length: 15; V gene: TRBV30; CDR3 protein: CAWSPTDRGTDTQYF
J gene: TRBJ2-7; CDR3 length: 13; V gene: TRBV12-3/TRBV12-4; CDR3 protein: CASSLGLTYEQYF
J gene: TRBJ2-3; CDR3 length: 15; V gene: TRBV7-2; CDR3 protein: CASSQTSEFTDTQYF
J gene: TRBJ1-2; CDR3 length: 12; V gene: TRBV30; CDR3 protein: CAWRDRGYGYTF
J gene: TRBJ2-7; CDR3 length: 13; V gene: TRBV6-2/TRBV6-3; CDR3 protein: CASSYMAVYEQYF
J gene: TRBJ2-2; CDR3 length: 15; V gene: TRBV19; CDR3 protein: CASSPGTINTGELFF
J gene: TRBJ1-1; CDR3 length: 15; V gene: TRBV30; CDR3 protein: CAWSAALIPRTEAFF
J gene: TRBJ1-5; CDR3 length: 14; V gene: TRBV18; CDR3 protein: CASSHGGSNQPQHF
J gene: TRBJ1-5; CDR3 length: 16; V gene: TRBV3-1/TRBV3-2; CDR3 protein: CASSQDGGGSNQPQHF
J gene: TRBJ1-2; CDR3 length: 16; V gene: TRBV15; CDR3 protein: CATSRDLETGIYGYTF
J gene: TRBJ2-2; CDR3 length: 13; V gene: TRBV18; CDR3 protein: CASSPAGAGELFF
J gene: TRBJ2-7; CDR3 length: 13; V gene: TRBV9; CDR3 protein: CASSVVPGVEQYF
J gene: TRBJ2-7; CDR3 length: 16; V gene: TRBV11-2; CDR3 protein: CASSQGGGTGSYEQYF
J gene: TRBJ2-3; CDR3 length: 15; V gene: TRBV15; CDR3 protein: CATSRTSSSTDTQYF
J gene: TRBJ1-2; CDR3 length: 14; V gene: TRBV6-5; CDR3 protein: CASSYTEAGVGYTF
J gene: TRBJ2-5; CDR3 length: 14; V gene: TRBV5-8; CDR3 protein: CASRSTGGEETQYF
J gene: TRBJ2-7; CDR3 length: 13; V gene: TRBV2; CDR3 protein: CASSVGGSYEQYF
J gene: TRBJ2-3; CDR3 length: 15; V gene: TRBV7-2; CDR3 protein: CASSFWTGGPDTQYF
J gene: TRBJ1-5; CDR3 length: 16; V gene: TRBV27; CDR3 protein: CASSPRDRASNQPQHF
J gene: TRBJ2-5; CDR3 length: 14; V gene: TRBV19; CDR3 protein: CASSPTGSLETQYF
J gene: TRBJ2-5; CDR3 length: 12; V gene: TRBV3-1/TRBV3-2; CDR3 protein: CASRLAGGLQYF
J gene: TRBJ2-1; CDR3 length: 17; V gene: TRBV29-1; CDR3 protein: CSVTERPRLISYNEQFF
J gene: TRBJ1-2; CDR3 length: 14; V gene: TRBV7-2; CDR3 protein: CASSLGWQYYGYTF
J gene: TRBJ1-1; CDR3 length: 15; V gene: TRBV4-3; CDR3 protein: CASSLMTGFGTEAFF
J gene: TRBJ2-5; CDR3 length: 12; V gene: TRBV11-3; CDR3 protein: CASSPSGETQYF
J gene: TRBJ2-3; CDR3 length: 19; V gene: TRBV3-1/TRBV3-2; CDR3 protein: CASSRPRLQGAHSTDTQYF
J gene: TRBJ2-3; CDR3 length: 18; V gene: TRBV3-1/TRBV3-2; CDR3 protein: CASSHQGELLSSTDTQYF
J gene: TRBJ1-6; CDR3 length: 13; V gene: TRBV3-1/TRBV3-2; CDR3 protein: CASSPQTNSPLHF
J gene: TRBJ2-6; CDR3 length: 14; V gene: TRBV10-3; CDR3 protein: CAISDLSGANVLTF
J gene: TRBJ1-1; CDR3 length: 14; V gene: TRBV6-5; CDR3 protein: CASSRVAGDTEAFF
J gene: TRBJ1-1; CDR3 length: 17; V gene: TRBV4-1; CDR3 protein: CASSQGPMTGVNTEAFF
J gene: TRBJ2-1; CDR3 length: 15; V gene: TRBV18; CDR3 protein: CASSQTPSSYNEQFF
J gene: TRBJ1-1; CDR3 length: 12; V gene: TRBV3-1/TRBV3-2; CDR3 protein: CASSPGRRQGFF
J gene: TRBJ2-1; CDR3 length: 15; V gene: TRBV7-9; CDR3 protein: CASSLGGGAYNEQFF
J gene: TRBJ1-2; CDR3 length: 13; V gene: TRBV7-9; CDR3 protein: CASSVTGVRGYTF